This entry lists 25 T cell receptor beta chains sequenced from one sample in a study of vaccination effects on CD4 cells after COVID-19. Their cognate antigens are unknown. Some clones are missing from TCRdb's copy, which holds only in-frame ones; the method was immunoSEQ multiplex PCR. The profile shows about 15,000 clones, around 70% of them singletons. Antigen-specific CD4+ T cells were expanded (with viral peptide pools) by the ViraFEST assay ahead of sequencing. Isolating CD4+ T cells followed roughly ten days of culture. The cohort was immunized with two doses of either the BNT162b2 or mRNA-1273 vaccine. The sequences come from CD4+ T cells from PBMCs cultured with SARS-CoV-2 spike peptides, collected after COVID-19 vaccination. The source is a human donor who received a COVID-19 vaccine.

The chain combines TRBV7-9 with TRBJ1-2; 8 bases are shared with TRBD1. The CDR3 totals 13 residues. Germline V lookup: CDR1 SEHNR, CDR2 FQNEAQ (reference sequence). J lost 7 bases, V lost 5 bases, and 6 bases had no gene match. In DNA, the CDR3 is TGTGCCAGCAGCAAGGACAGGGCGGGTGGCTACACCTTC. It yields the protein CASSKDRAGGYTF.

The sample holds a few counts of this clone. The V and J genes are TRBV5-4 and TRBJ2-1; 11 bases are a match to TRBD1. The CDR3 covers 15 residues. J was trimmed by 5 bases and V by 4 bases; bases with no gene match: 5. Germline assignment: CDR1 SGHNT and CDR2 YYREEE (reference sequence). The CDR3 bases are TGTGCCAGCAGCCCCGGGACAGGGGGTCACAATGAGCAGTTCTTC. This codes for CASSPGTGGHNEQFF.

The rearrangement uses TRBV11-3 and TRBJ1-2; D perhaps matches TRBD1 (6 bases). Trimming cost V 1 base and J 8 bases, with 14 bases left between them. This CDR3 contains 14 residues. Germline CDR1 is SGHNT and CDR2 is YENEEA. The CDR3 region is CASSLGPGAAGYTF. The CDR3 coding sequence is TGTGCCAGCAGCTTAGGCCCGGGGGCGGCGGGCTACACCTTC. The full variable domain, rest sourced from reference TRBV11-3 and TRBJ1-2, is EAGVVQSPRYKIIEKKQPVAFWCNPISGHNTLYWYLQNLGQGPELLIRYENEEAVDDSQLPKDRFSAERLKGVDSTLKIQPAELGDSAVYLCASSLGPGAAGYTFGSGTRLTVV.

This chain connects TRBV3-1 (or the pseudogene TRBV3-2) to TRBJ1-1, with D maybe TRBD1 (6 bases). Germline V lookup: CDR1 LGHDT, CDR2 YNNKEL (reference sequence). V dropped 4 bases and J dropped 4 bases, with 10 bases sitting between them. This CDR3 has 13 residues. For the CDR3, the DNA is TGTGCCAGCAGCCTGAGAGGGGGCACTGAAGCTTTCTTT. Translated: CASSLRGGTEAFF.

The gene calls are TRBV7-9 and TRBJ1-2; 7 nucleotides align to TRBD1. The germline V gene has CDR1 SEHNR and CDR2 FQNEAQ (reference sequence). Trimming took 7 bases from V and 8 from J; bases not matched to a gene: 19. The CDR3 runs to 16 residues. CDR3 coding DNA: TGTGCCAGCAACAAAGGGGGACAGCCTCCCTCCGGCGGCTACACCTTC. This codes for CASNKGGQPPSGGYTF.

This chain links TRBV5-8 with TRBJ1-4; D unclear. V was trimmed by 4 bases and J by 7 bases, leaving 17 bases between them. Germline lookup yields CDR1 SGHTS and CDR2 YDEGEE. The CDR3 totals 15 residues. The CDR3 bases are TGTGCCAGCAGCCCCGGGTCGCCCGTGAGTGAAAAACTGTTTTTT. Its translation: CASSPGSPVSEKLFF.

In this sample, this clone turned up a few times. The chain uses TRBV11-2 and TRBJ1-1; a possible D gene is TRBD1 (6 bases). V lost 3 bases and J 1 base, leaving 6 bases between the germline ends. This CDR3 has 13 residues. CDR1 and CDR2 (germline): SGHAT, FQNNGV. CDR3 protein: CASSFRGNTEAFF. DNA for the CDR3: TGTGCCAGCAGCTTCAGGGGGAACACTGAAGCTTTCTTT. Full variable domain (remainder filled in from reference TRBV11-2 and TRBJ1-1): EAGVAQSPRYKIIEKRQSVAFWCNPISGHATLYWYQQILGQGPKLLIQFQNNGVVDDSQLPKDRFSAERLKGVDSTLKIQPAKLEDSAVYLCASSFRGNTEAFFGQGTRLTVV.

The V gene is TRBV10-1, the J gene TRBJ1-1; 9 bases agree with TRBD1. The V gene end was trimmed by 5 bases and the J gene end by 7 bases; junction bases not matched to a gene: 14. This CDR3 is 16 amino acids long. Per the germline V gene, CDR1 is WNHNN and CDR2 is SYGVQD (reference sequence). CDR3 residues: CASSSPGTGCKDEAFF. The DNA for the CDR3 is TGCGCCAGCAGTAGTCCCGGGACAGGGTGTAAAGATGAAGCTTTCTTT.

This clone was seen a few times. This sequence joins TRBV4-1 and TRBJ2-7; TRBD1 or TRBD2 may be the D gene (5 bases each). Germline assignment: CDR1 MGHRA and CDR2 YSYEKL. This CDR3 is built from 15 residues. V was cut by 4 bases and J by 7 bases, with 20 bases left in between. Here the CDR3 DNA reads TGCGCCAGCAGCCGGACGGACGGGGATTGGGGGGAGCAGTACTTC. Translation: CASSRTDGDWGEQYF.

V and J are TRBV7-2 and TRBJ2-1; D possibly corresponds to TRBD2 (5 bases). V dropped 6 bases and J dropped 12 bases, with 12 bases sitting between them. The CDR3 runs to 11 residues. CDR1 and CDR2 from the germline V gene are SGHTA and FQGNSA. The CDR3 DNA reads as TGTGCCAGCAGTGAGAGGGCCCGGCAGTTCTTC. This sequence encodes CASSERARQFF.

This sequence joins TRBV6-5 and TRBJ1-1; D unclear. This CDR3 spans 13 amino acids. Between the trimmed V and J ends, which lost 6 bases and 4 bases, there was a span of 12 bases. Looked up from germline, CDR1 is MNHEY and CDR2 is SVGAGI. CDR3 bases: TGTGCCAGCAGCCGACCGACCGCCACTGAAGCTTTCTTT. This encodes CASSRPTATEAFF.

The chain employs TRBV7-2 and TRBJ1-2, with D possibly matching TRBD1 (6 bases). CDR1 is SGHTA, CDR2 FQGNSA, per germline. Between the trimmed V and J ends, which lost 1 base and 8 bases, there was a span of 14 bases. The CDR3 is 14 residues long. DNA for the CDR3: TGTGCCAGCAGCTTAGGCCCCGACAGGAGCGGCTACACCTTC. Translating it yields CASSLGPDRSGYTF.

The chain links TRBV7-9 to TRBJ1-6; 8 bases are shared with TRBD1. Germline lookup yields CDR1 SEHNR and CDR2 FQNEAQ (reference sequence). V shed 5 bases and J 10 bases; nucleotides not matched to a gene: 10. This CDR3 is built from 15 residues. DNA of the CDR3: TGTGCCAGCAGCCTTCGGACAGGGACGGAATCACCCCTCCACTTT. This sequence encodes CASSLRTGTESPLHF.

This clone was seen more than once but under ten times. This chain uses TRBV6-2 or TRBV6-3 with TRBJ1-6; weak D call: TRBD1 (5 bases). This CDR3 is built from 13 residues. Germline assignment: CDR1 MNHEY and CDR2 SVGEGT. V gave up 2 bases and J gave up 12 bases, with 11 bases separating them. The CDR3 bases are TGTGCCAGCAGTTACGAGGGGACGCGACCCCTCCACTTT. Translating gives CASSYEGTRPLHF.

V usage is TRBV11-3 and J usage is TRBJ2-7; the match to TRBD2 covers 12 bases. Trimming took 8 bases from V and 6 from J; bases not matched to a gene: 11. The germline gives CDR1 SGHNT, CDR2 YENEEA. The CDR3 length is 15 residues. The CDR3 nucleotides are TGTGCCAGCGTAGGGGCTAGCGGGAGGGGAAGCGAGCAGTACTTC. Translated: CASVGASGRGSEQYF.

J is TRBJ1-5 and V is TRBV19; D gene ambiguous. Germline V gene data show CDR1 as LNHDA and CDR2 as SQIVND (reference sequence). Deletions cut 8 bases from V and 0 bases from J, with 20 bases between. There are 17 residues in the CDR3. CDR3 sequence reads: CASSDGRQGYSNQPQHF. CDR3 nucleotide sequence: TGTGCCAGTTCGGATGGGAGACAAGGCTATAGCAATCAGCCCCAGCATTTT.

The genes are TRBV2 and TRBJ2-4; D gene unclear. V gave up 0 bases and J gave up 1 base, with 7 bases separating them. Per germline, CDR1 SNHLY and CDR2 FYNNEI. The CDR3 covers 15 residues. The CDR3 sequence is CASSEALRAKNIQYF. The CDR3, as DNA: TGTGCCAGCAGTGAAGCGCTGAGGGCCAAAAACATTCAGTACTTC.

V usage is TRBV5-6 and J usage is TRBJ1-1; D is unclear. Trimming shortened V by 2 bases and J by 7 bases, and 6 bases separated the two germline ends. The CDR3 has 11 residues. In germline, CDR1 is SGHDT, CDR2 YYEEEE. The CDR3: CASSLGLEAFF. In DNA, the CDR3 is TGTGCCAGCAGCTTAGGTCTTGAAGCTTTCTTT.

The chain uses TRBV4-2 and TRBJ2-2; weak D call: TRBD2 (5 bases). There are 14 residues in the CDR3. CDR1 and CDR2 from the germline V gene are LGHNA and YNFKEQ. V lost 3 bases, J lost 7 bases, and 12 bases lay in between. CDR3 sequence reads: CASSQPVEVGELFF. The CDR3 nucleotides read TGTGCCAGCAGCCAGCCGGTGGAGGTCGGGGAGCTGTTTTTT.

The rearrangement joins TRBV10-3 to TRBJ1-6; 9 bases are shared with TRBD1. The germline gives CDR1 ENHRY, CDR2 SYGVKD. The CDR3 has 20 residues. V lost 4 bases to trimming and J lost 0 bases; unmatched junction nucleotides: 13. As DNA, the CDR3 is TGTGCCATCAGTGGGGGAAAAGGACAGGGGCCGAGCTCCTATAATTCACCCCTCCACTTT. Amino acid sequence: CAISGGKGQGPSSYNSPLHF.

This clone was counted a single time. The rearrangement uses TRBV6-1 and TRBJ2-7; 8 positions match TRBD1. This CDR3 region has 15 residues. Trimming cost V 6 bases and J 0 bases; bases outside gene matches: 7. Germline V gives CDR1 MNHNS, CDR2 SASEGT. CDR3 bases: TGTGCCAGCAGGACTCGGGACAGGCTCTCCTACGAGCAGTACTTC. Translated: CASRTRDRLSYEQYF.

This clone occurred a few times. The chain couples TRBV5-1 to TRBJ2-7; the match to TRBD2 covers 8 bases. V lost 4 bases to trimming and J lost 1 base; unmatched junction nucleotides: 4. This CDR3 comprises 14 residues. Germline lookup yields CDR1 SGHRS and CDR2 YFSETQ. The CDR3: CASSPTSASYEQYF. The DNA for the CDR3 is TGCGCCAGCAGCCCGACTAGCGCTTCCTACGAGCAGTACTTC. The complete variable domain, with remaining parts taken from reference TRBV5-1 and TRBJ2-7, reads KAGVTQTPRYLIKTRGQQVTLSCSPISGHRSVSWYQQTPGQGLQFLFEYFSETQRNKGNFPGRFSGRQFSNSRSEMNVSTLELGDSALYLCASSPTSASYEQYFGPGTRLTVT.

The V and J genes are TRBV5-1 and TRBJ2-3; 7 bases map to TRBD1. The CDR3 runs 18 residues. V lost 0 bases to trimming and J lost 2 bases; unmatched junction nucleotides: 12. The germline CDR1 and CDR2 sequences are SGHRS and YFSETQ. CDR3 protein: CASSLARGGGRATDTQYF. The CDR3 bases are TGCGCCAGCAGCTTGGCCCGAGGGGGCGGCCGGGCCACAGATACGCAGTATTTT.

This chain uses TRBV4-2 with TRBJ2-5, with D hard to call. CDR3 length equals 17 residues. In germline, CDR1 is LGHNA, CDR2 YNFKEQ. With 1 base removed from V and 0 bases from J, the gap between germline ends came to 15 bases. The CDR3 bases are TGTGCCAGCAGCCAAGGAGGCAGTGGCGGAGACCAAGAGACCCAGTACTTC. Amino acids: CASSQGGSGGDQETQYF.

The rearrangement joins TRBV5-6 to TRBJ1-3, with D unresolved. The germline gives CDR1 SGHDT, CDR2 YYEEEE. V was trimmed by 4 bases and J by 2 bases, leaving 16 bases between them. The CDR3 spans 16 residues. The CDR3 reads CASSPQTSGTGNTIYF. In DNA, the CDR3 is TGTGCCAGCAGCCCCCAAACGTCGGGGACTGGAAACACCATATATTTT.